This T cell receptor gamma chain was identified in a study of Vγ9Vδ2 T cells in congenital toxoplasmosis (dated by TCRdb to 2020 to 2023). Turning to the overall study: To diagnose congenital toxoplasmosis, IgG, IgM and IgA serology, Western blot and an in-house interferon-gamma release assay were used. This study compared the CDR3 repertoires of the gamma and delta chains in sorted blood gammadelta T cells from congenitally T. gondii-infected infants versus uninfected infants. Repertoires were sequenced from infants at 2 months after birth and at 1 year of age. At 2 months, TCR sequencing included about 5 infected and around 9 uninfected infants, while at 1 year the sequenced group was 3 infected and 4 uninfected infants.

This clone is large (0.1 to 1%). The antigen this receptor binds is unknown. The input lacks base qualities; no much larger clone sits a single base away. Relative to germline, V is missing 8 bases and J is missing 7 bases, with 9 bases of the junction outside any gene match. The CDR3 holds 12 amino acids from the cysteine to the phenylalanine. Only the CDR3 DNA stays, 36 bases, in frame from base 1. cDNA was generated in one tube by template-switch reverse transcription with TRGC- and TRDC-specific primers, using SuperScript II. The TRGC primer was designed so that it binds both the TRGC1 and the TRGC2 constant genes. The KAPA Real-Time Library Amplification Kit was used for TRG and TRD amplification, and AMPure XP bead purification was performed between steps. Index PCR with the Nextera XT Index Kit was used to attach the Illumina sequencing adapters. Sequencing of TRG and TRD amplicons was performed on an Illumina MiSeq with the V2 300 kit, and 150 bp paired-end reads were generated. The source study handled its data this way. Before further analysis, read quality was checked using FastQC version 0.11.8. Reads were aligned to GenBank TRG or TRD reference genes, and CDR3 sequences were built with MiXCR version 3.0.3. MiXCR defaults were kept, except that TRDD gene segments were assembled using 3 rather than 5 consecutive nucleotides. N additions, CDR3 length, J segment length and clonotype sharing between samples were all calculated using VDJtools version 1.2.1. CDR3 sequences that were out of frame or contained stop codons were left out of the analysis. Infant repertoires were assessed for overlap with previously published fetal, cord blood and adult blood Vgamma9Vdelta2 repertoires. TCRdb recomputed clones from the public reads with CATT; identical DNA rows were then combined. TCRdb's processing, not the study's, gives the V and J calls here. A total of about 390 gamma-chain clones appear in this sample, less than 14% of them only once. 25% to 30% of the sample lies in the top ten.

The same treatment, consisting of spiramycin and/or pyrimethamine plus sulfadiazine plus folinic acid, was given to mothers of infected and uninfected infants alike. Every infant, whether infected or uninfected, was delivered at term after more than 37 weeks of gestation. Around 1 mL of blood was turned into PBMCs through Lymphoprep gradient centrifugation, and the PBMCs were then cryopreserved in liquid nitrogen and sent to Belgium. After thawing, the PBMCs were labeled with Zombie NIR viability dye and stained with antibodies against CD3, TCR gammadelta, Vgamma9 and Vdelta2. A FACSAria III was used to sort CD3+ TCRgammadelta+ T cells, reaching a mean purity of about 98%. For each sample, the RNeasy Micro Kit was used to isolate RNA from approximately 10,000 sorted gammadelta T cells. Infants were born to mothers enrolled with primary T. gondii infection during pregnancy. Peripheral blood samples from the infants were taken at an outpatient microbiology and virology center in Pavia, Italy.

General study outcomes and caveats: Germline-encoded fetal-type TRDV2 CDR3 sequences seemed to be more prevalent in infected than in uninfected 2-month-old infants, with an in utero expansion footprint being suggested. Both infected and uninfected infants showed high prevalence of a public TRGV9 clonotype. At 2 months, TRGV9 and TRDV2 CDR3s of infected infants appeared to carry fewer N additions than uninfected infants, especially TRDV2-TRDJ1 sequences. Two months was the earliest age with enough suitable sample material for TCR repertoire analysis, so newborn repertoires were not sequenced. Repertoire differences between infected and uninfected infants were less clearly seen at 1 year of age than at 2 months.

Recombination joined TRGV10 with TRGJ1 or TRGJ2. TRGV10 carries the ORF label, with uncertain function. This sequence originates from a child under 10 years old born to a mother with Toxoplasma gondii infection during pregnancy, either congenitally infected or uninfected (not recorded which). Sequencing was performed on gamma-delta T cells from blood. The nucleotides are TGTGCTGCGTGGGATTTTTGGTATAAGAAACTCTTT. Translation gives CAAWDFWYKKLF.